Each of the 21 T cell receptor beta chains below was sequenced from the same sample in a study of T cells in Graves' hyperthyroidism and ophthalmopathy. TCR beta CDR3 sequences were amplified from RNA transcripts. The HTBI primer set drove a first-round RT-PCR of the TCR CDR3. TCRdb passed the multiplex PCR reads through MiXCR, listing each CDR3 protein once. Among a few hundred thousand distinct CDR3 sequences, 15% to 19% were seen once, and the ten largest hold 25% to 30%. The sequenced sample consisted of blood. These receptors all come from a woman under 30 with Graves' hyperthyroidism that later progressed to Graves' ophthalmopathy.

V and J are TRBV7-9 and TRBJ2-7; 9 bases match TRBD2. The CDR3 is 17 residues long. The junction had 18 bases not matched to a gene; V was cut back by 5 bases and J by 7 bases. From germline, CDR1 is SEHNR and CDR2 FQNEAQ (reference sequence). The CDR3 is CASSPGGAGGPSREQYF. CDR3 sequence (DNA): TGTGCCAGCAGCCCAGGGGGGGCGGGAGGGCCGTCGAGAGAGCAGTACTTC.

Many counts were recorded for this clonotype. V gene TRBV11-2 combines with J gene TRBJ1-2; no reliable D call. Germline V CDR1 and CDR2: SGHAT, FQNNGV. V dropped 3 bases and J dropped 6 bases, with 5 bases sitting between them. The CDR3 loop spans 11 amino acids. CDR3 in DNA: TGTGCCAGCAGCTTCTCTGATGGCTACACCTTC. Its translation: CASSFSDGYTF.

This clonotype showed up just a few times. The J gene is TRBJ2-3, the V gene TRBV10-2; 10 bases line up with TRBD2. This CDR3 is 15 amino acids long. CDR1 and CDR2 from the germline V gene are WSHSY and SAAADI. The trim removed 7 bases at V and 4 bases at J, leaving 8 bases unmatched. The DNA of the CDR3 is TGCGCCAGCACCTTCCGACTAGCGGGTGCAGATACGCAGTATTTT. This encodes CASTFRLAGADTQYF.

This clonotype was recorded at least ten times. J is TRBJ2-2 and V is TRBV20-1; possible D gene TRBD1, 5 bases. V shed 3 bases and J shed 6 bases, with 14 bases lying between them. The V gene's germline CDR1 is DFQATT and CDR2 SNEGSKA (reference sequence). CDR3 length equals 14 residues. The CDR3 nucleotides read TGCAGTGCTAGCTGGTCAGGGCCAGCCGGGGAGCTGTTTTTT. Encoded protein: CSASWSGPAGELFF.

This clonotype was seen ten or more times. The chain combines TRBV20-1 with TRBJ2-7, with D possibly TRBD1 on 5 matching bases. Trimming cost V 6 bases and J 3 bases, with 21 bases left between them. The germline V gene encodes CDR1 DFQATT and CDR2 SNEGSKA (reference sequence). The CDR3 is made up of 15 amino acids. Here the CDR3 reads CSADSRGLGFYEQYF. CDR3 DNA: TGCAGTGCCGACTCTAGGGGCTTAGGTTTCTACGAGCAGTACTTC.

This clonotype was found once. The chain has TRBV4-2 and TRBJ2-1; 8 bases map to TRBD1. Germline values: CDR1 LGHNA, CDR2 YNFKEQ. V lost 3 bases and J lost 9; bases outside the gene matches: 7. CDR3 length equals 14 residues. The CDR3 DNA follows: TGTGCCAGCAGCCAGCCCGGACAGGGCGGTGAGCAGTTCTTC. This encodes CASSQPGQGGEQFF.

This clonotype was observed many times. This chain connects TRBV24-1 to TRBJ2-5, with 7 bases fitting TRBD2. Germline CDR1 reads KGHDR; CDR2 reads SFDVKD. This CDR3 spans 16 amino acids. V gave up 4 bases and J gave up 2 bases; unmatched junction bases: 9. DNA for the CDR3: TGTGCCACCAGTGAGGGGGTTACTAGCGATCAAGAGACCCAGTACTTC. Its protein is CATSEGVTSDQETQYF.

This clonotype was detected ten times or more. This sequence joins TRBV20-1 and TRBJ2-5; 7 bases map to TRBD2. The CDR3 is 14 residues long. V gave up 6 bases and J gave up 0 bases; unmatched junction bases: 7. Germline CDR1 and CDR2: DFQATT and SNEGSKA (reference sequence). The CDR3 coding sequence is TGCAGTGCCTTAATGGGGGGGTACCAAGAGACCCAGTACTTC. Protein: CSALMGGYQETQYF.

This clonotype was recorded many times. This chain connects TRBV5-5 to TRBJ2-3, with a weak D call TRBD1 (5 bases). CDR1 SGHKS and CDR2 YYEKEE come from the germline V gene (reference sequence). With 0 bases removed from V and 0 bases from J, the gap between germline ends came to 11 bases. This CDR3 is built from 16 residues. CDR3 in amino acids: CASSLAGATSTDTQYF. CDR3 in DNA: TGTGCCAGCAGCTTGGCTGGGGCCACTAGCACAGATACGCAGTATTTT. Together with reference TRBV5-5 and TRBJ2-3, the CDR3 gives the full variable domain: DAGVTQSPTHLIKTRGQQVTLRCSPISGHKSVSWYQQVLGQGPQFIFQYYEKEERGRGNFPDRFSARQFPNYSSELNVNALLLGDSALYLCASSLAGATSTDTQYFGPGTRLTVL.

This clonotype was counted at least ten times. J is TRBJ2-7 and V is TRBV2; D unclear. Germline-derived CDR1 and CDR2 are SNHLY and FYNNEI. The CDR3 has 12 amino acids. Trimming took off 4 bases at V and 3 bases at J, with 7 bases between the two ends. CDR3 amino acids: CASSGGIYEQYF. The CDR3 nucleotides read TGTGCCAGCAGTGGAGGAATCTACGAGCAGTACTTC. The entire variable domain, with the rest obtained from reference TRBV2 and TRBJ2-7, is as follows: EPEVTQTPSHQVTQMGQEVILRCVPISNHLYFYWYRQILGQKVEFLVSFYNNEISEKSEIFDDQFSVERPDGSNFTLKIRSTKLEDSAMYFCASSGGIYEQYFGPGTRLTVT.

The chain joins TRBV20-1 to TRBJ1-6; D is unresolved. In germline, CDR1 is DFQATT, CDR2 SNEGSKA (reference sequence). V dropped 4 bases and J dropped 4 bases, with 11 bases sitting between them. CDR3 length: 14 amino acids. CDR3 sequence reads: CSAKPKEYNSPLHF. DNA for the CDR3: TGCAGTGCTAAGCCGAAGGAATATAATTCACCCCTCCACTTT.

The V and J genes are TRBV27 and TRBJ2-7; 8 bases are a match to TRBD2. Germline loops: CDR1 MNHEY, CDR2 SMNVEV (reference sequence). The CDR3 has 15 residues. The J segment lost 3 bases and the V segment lost 5 bases, leaving 9 bases of the junction unmatched. CDR3 loop: CASSTGVAGRYEQYF. As DNA, the CDR3 is TGTGCCAGCAGTACCGGGGTAGCGGGACGCTACGAGCAGTACTTC.

The V and J genes are TRBV19 and TRBJ2-5; D is ambiguous. The V gene lost 8 bases and the J gene lost 1 base, with 14 bases spanning the gap. From germline, CDR1 is LNHDA and CDR2 SQIVND (reference sequence). There are 14 residues in the CDR3. The CDR3 loop is CASRPSYPQETQYF. The CDR3 DNA reads TGTGCCAGTCGCCCTAGTTACCCCCAAGAGACCCAGTACTTC.

This clonotype was observed at least ten times. The V gene is TRBV7-9, the J gene TRBJ2-7, with 7 bases matching TRBD1. The V and J ends lost 6 bases and 5 bases, in that order; junction bases with no gene match: 4. This CDR3 is built from 12 residues. Germline CDR1 reads SEHNR; CDR2 reads FQNEAQ (reference sequence). For the CDR3, the DNA is TGTGCCAGCAGTTTGACAGGGCACGAGCAGTACTTC. Amino acid sequence: CASSLTGHEQYF.

This clonotype was found a few times. The chain recombines TRBV6-5 with TRBJ1-1; a weak D match, TRBD1 (5 bases). V dropped 2 bases and J dropped 8 bases, with 12 bases sitting between them. The CDR3 loop spans 13 amino acids. The germline V gene encodes CDR1 MNHEY and CDR2 SVGAGI. The CDR3, as DNA: TGTGCCAGCAGTTACCTCAACGGGGGGGAAGCTTTCTTT. Protein sequence: CASSYLNGGEAFF.

The rearrangement joins TRBV20-1 to TRBJ2-1; 7 nucleotides align to TRBD2. Germline V gene lookup returns CDR1 DFQATT and CDR2 SNEGSKA (reference sequence). V trimming: 3 bases; J trimming: 1 base; junction bases outside the gene matches: 6. The CDR3 length is 15 residues. The CDR3 DNA reads TGCAGTGCTAGTGTCGGGCGGGGGTCCTACAATGAGCAGTTCTTC. Its protein is CSASVGRGSYNEQFF.

As to this clonotype: No conserved phenylalanine or tryptophan is present at the end of the CDR3, so a read error is the likely explanation. The chain links TRBV6-5 to TRBJ2-7; D is possibly TRBD1 (8 bases). Trimming stripped 2 bases from V and 1 base from J, with 21 bases between. This CDR3 is 18 amino acids long. Germline V gives CDR1 MNHEY, CDR2 SVGAGI. The CDR3 DNA is TGTGCCAGCAGTTACGGGAGGGTTCAGGGGGCTATATCCTACGAGCAGTACTCC. As protein: CASSYGRVQGAISYEQYS.

This clonotype was observed at least ten times. This chain uses TRBV11-2 with TRBJ2-3, with 8 bases that match TRBD1. The ends lost 5 bases at V and 1 base at J; junction bases unmatched: 11. This CDR3 is built from 17 residues. The germline V gene has CDR1 SGHAT and CDR2 FQNNGV. CDR3 sequence reads: CASSGGTGTPGTDTQYF. CDR3 coding DNA: TGTGCCAGCAGCGGGGGGACAGGTACCCCTGGCACAGATACGCAGTATTTT.

This clonotype was observed at least ten times. This sequence joins TRBV28 and TRBJ2-5; D call uncertain. Trimming took 0 bases from V and 0 from J, leaving 8 bases between them. The CDR3 consists of 15 residues. The germline CDR1 and CDR2 sequences are MDHEN and SYDVKM. The CDR3 loop is CASSLCCGYQETQYF. CDR3 coding DNA: TGTGCCAGCAGTTTATGCTGCGGCTACCAAGAGACCCAGTACTTC.

This clonotype was recorded at least ten times. This chain links TRBV19 with TRBJ1-1; 10 bases align to TRBD1. After removal of 3 bases from V and 4 bases from J, the junction contained 11 bases not matched to a gene. Looked up from germline, CDR1 is LNHDA and CDR2 is SQIVND (reference sequence). The CDR3 runs to 17 residues. CDR3 region: CASSIPRDRGKSTEAFF. CDR3 in DNA: TGTGCCAGTAGTATCCCCAGGGACAGGGGAAAGAGCACTGAAGCTTTCTTT.

This clonotype was counted a few times. This chain links TRBV27 with TRBJ2-2; D is possibly TRBD2 (5 bases). CDR3 size: 16 residues. The V gene lost 4 bases and the J gene lost 0 bases, with 12 bases spanning the gap. Germline V gene lookup returns CDR1 MNHEY and CDR2 SMNVEV (reference sequence). The CDR3 nucleotides are TGTGCCAGCAGTTCTTCTTTAGCGCCGAACACCGGGGAGCTGTTTTTT. Its translation: CASSSSLAPNTGELFF.